What follows describes a single T cell receptor beta chain. Its antigen is currently unknown. Expansion of antigen-specific CD4+ T cells with viral peptide pools was carried out by the ViraFEST assay before sequencing. With around ten days of culture completed, CD4+ T cells were isolated. Two doses of either BNT162b2 or mRNA-1273 were given to each participant. Previously uninfected by SARS-CoV-2, the vaccine recipients also showed negative nucleocapsid antibodies. This sample is part of a study of vaccination effects on CD4 cells after COVID-19. Looking at the study overall: Researchers obtained post-vaccine samples at a median of 72 days past the second dose.

Measured with immunoSEQ multiplex PCR; TCRdb has only the in-frame clones, and not every one. The sample has around 81,000 clones, around 77% seen once. Germline V CDR1 and CDR2: SGHDN, FVKESK. CDR3 length: 17 amino acids. V gave up 5 bases and J gave up 2 bases; unmatched junction bases: 10. The clonotype was recovered from a human donor who received a COVID-19 vaccine. The gene calls are TRBV14 and TRBJ2-1; 9 nucleotides align to TRBD1. The source was CD4+ T cells from PBMCs cultured with HCoV-OC43 spike peptides, collected after COVID-19 vaccination. Subset meaning: HCoV-OC43 spike overlapping peptide pool stimulation. Here the CDR3 reads CASSYAPGQGPYNEQFF. The CDR3, as DNA: TGTGCCAGCAGCTACGCCCCGGGACAGGGACCCTACAATGAGCAGTTCTTC.